This entry features one T cell receptor beta chain sequence. This clonotype was counted a few times. It lacks a known antigen. No per-base quality is available; no much larger clone lies one base away. Libraries came from PCR. DNA from cultured CD4+ T cells was subjected to TCR sequencing with the Oncomine TCR Beta short-read assay at the Johns Hopkins FTIC core. The QIAamp micro DNA kit was used to extract genomic DNA from the cultured CD4+ T cells. Oncomine TCR Beta libraries from cultured CD4+ T cells were pooled with unique dual indexes and sequenced on an Illumina iSeq 100. The study's own analysis went as follows. Non-productive sequences were filtered out, and CDR3s that did not start with C, did not end with F or W, or were shorter than 7 amino acids were discarded. Antigen-specific clonotypes were identified with the MANAFEST web application by comparing peptide-stimulated wells with reference and other culture wells. An FDR below 0.05, an odds ratio above 5, and a productive frequency above 0.1% in at least two of three replicate wells were required for clones to be considered positive. A clonotype was classed as cross-reactive if the clonotype showed significant expansion both in SARS-CoV-2 spike wells and in at least one common cold coronavirus spike condition. Levenshtein distances (stringdist) and unrooted phylogenetic trees (ape) in R version 3.6.1 were used to assess CDR3 homology. TCRdb's own reprocessing of the public reads used fastp at Q25 and MiXCR and kept productive beta chains. Entries are consolidated by CDR3 protein sequence, retaining the most common genes and DNA. TCRdb, rather than the study authors, made the V and J calls. The sample table holds over 14,000 distinct CDR3 sequences, of which 43% were seen once. Of the sample, approximately 15% falls within the top ten clones.

The data were taken from a study of vaccination and CD4 T cells after COVID-19 (dated by TCRdb to the early 2020s). The study in broad terms: SARS-CoV-2 positivity had been established in the convalescent patients by nasal swab PCR, and mild disease was recorded in eight to ten of these patients and severe disease in one. The convalescent cohort comprised six males and four females, including two Hispanic individuals, seven Caucasians, two Asians and one multiracial person. The spike-specific CD4+ TCR repertoire was compared before and after mRNA vaccination in over nine COVID-19 convalescent patients and a few infection-naive healthy vaccine recipients. Control cultures received a CEFX viral epitope pool as the positive control, an HIV-1 Nef peptide pool as the negative control, or no peptide. The cultures were stimulated with overlapping spike peptide pools from SARS-CoV-2 and from the common cold coronaviruses HCoV-NL63, HCoV-OC43 and HCoV-229E. Participants got two doses of the Pfizer-BioNTech BNT162b2 vaccine (n=8) or two doses of the Moderna mRNA-1273 vaccine (n=2). Post-COVID blood samples from convalescent patients were collected a median of approximately 100 days after diagnosis, with a range of roughly 35 to 180 days. The time from the second vaccine dose to post-vaccine blood sampling had a median of roughly 72 days and ranged from about 12 to 241 days. What the study reported, not specific to this receptor: An increase in the median number of SARS-CoV-2-reactive clonotypes from more than 20 after infection to some 38 after vaccination was observed, but the change was not found to be significant. Only a relatively small number of convalescent patients were included in the study, and early timepoints following natural infection were not analyzed. Of the vaccine-specific clones in convalescent patients, 304 of 307, or nearly all, reacted only to SARS-CoV-2 spike and did not cross-react with common cold coronaviruses. Among the post-vaccine SARS-CoV-2-reactive clones in convalescent patients, a median around 90% showed up only after vaccination, which suggests vaccine-specific priming.

This specimen's treatment or condition label, interpreted: roughly ten-day PBMC culture with coronavirus spike peptide pools or control peptides (ViraFEST assay). The ViraFEST assay, used in the study, expanded antigen-specific T cells with peptide pools and then identified the expanded clonotypes through TCR sequencing. The positive SARS-CoV-2 PCR tests of the convalescent patients were dated from March to December 2020, before the Alpha, Beta and Delta variants emerged in the United States. Each well held 2.2 million or so PBMCs cultured with approximately 9.1 ug/ml peptide pools in IMDM containing around 5% human AB serum and roughly 10 IU/ml IL-2. On days 3 and 7, half of the culture medium was replaced with fresh IL-2-containing medium. After ten to eleven days of culture, CD4+ T cells were isolated by negative selection using the EasySep CD4+ T cell isolation kit. Ficoll-Paque Plus gradient centrifugation was used to isolate PBMCs from whole blood, and the isolated PBMCs were then either used fresh or cryopreserved at -140C. Each culture condition was generally run in triplicate wells.

The CDR3 numbers 13 residues from cysteine through phenylalanine. The DNA shown is the 39-base CDR3, in frame from base 1. CDR1 is given as ENHRY and CDR2 as SYGVKD, both from the germline V gene. Deletion took 0 bases off V and 7 bases off J, with a span of 7 bases between the germline ends. This receptor was taken from a human donor with COVID-19. The sequencing input was cultured CD4+ T cells from blood. The V gene is TRBV10-3 and the J gene is TRBJ1-5, with the identity of the D gene unclear. The sequenced DNA is TGTGCCATCAGTGAGTCCGACCCCCAGCCCCAGCATTTT. Translated, this is CAISESDPQPQHF.